This is a list of T cell receptor beta chains from one sample in a study of shared clonotypes between healthy human individuals. Method: immunoSEQ multiplex PCR; TCRdb's copy keeps in-frame clones and lacks some. The data hold 2 million to 2.5 million clones, with 93% observed a single time. Sequences were obtained from naive CD4+ T cells from PBMCs. The receptors were gathered from a man aged 18 to 30 in good health. Some clones in this sample may be carry-over from other donors' samples. The CDR3 runs from the conserved cysteine through the conserved F or W. D genes are given only for firm matches. Some rows mark clone size as missing; the rest say once, few, many or name a class of expanded clone.

D gene,J gene,clone size,V gene,CDR3 length,CDR3 protein,CDR3 DNA
NA,TRBJ2-5,NA,TRBV7-9,15,CASSLASGLQETQYF,TGTGCCAGCAGCTTAGCCTCAGGTCTACAAGAGACCCAGTACTTC
NA,TRBJ1-5,NA,TRBV5-1,13,CASSLDGNQPQHF,TGCGCCAGCAGCTTGGACGGTAATCAGCCCCAGCATTTT
NA,TRBJ2-7,NA,TRBV2,14,CASSEQGSSYEQYF,TGTGCCAGCAGTGAGCAGGGGAGCTCCTACGAGCAGTACTTC
TRBD1,TRBJ1-2,NA,TRBV30,13,CAWSPDRGYGYTF,TGTGCCTGGAGTCCCGACAGGGGCTATGGCTACACCTTC
NA,TRBJ1-2,few,TRBV7-3,16,CASSLTSGAANYGYTF,TGTGCCAGCAGCTTAACGTCAGGGGCCGCTAACTATGGCTACACCTTC
TRBD1,TRBJ1-1,NA,TRBV5-1,17,CASSKGGGARINTEAFF,TGCGCCAGCAGCAAGGGAGGGGGCGCAAGGATAAACACTGAAGCTTTCTTT
NA,TRBJ2-2,NA,TRBV19,15,CASSMGIKVTGELFF,TGTGCCAGTAGTATGGGTATTAAGGTCACCGGGGAGCTGTTTTTT
NA,TRBJ1-2,NA,TRBV28,12,CASSASRYGYTF,TGTGCCAGCAGTGCCTCCCGCTATGGCTACACCTTC
TRBD2,TRBJ2-1,NA,TRBV27,18,CASSLWASGTYTYNEQFF,TGTGCCAGCAGTTTATGGGCTAGCGGGACTTATACCTACAATGAGCAGTTCTTC
NA,TRBJ2-7,NA,TRBV15,13,CATSRDPRDEQYF,TGTGCCACCAGCAGAGATCCAAGGGACGAGCAGTACTTC
NA,TRBJ2-3,once,TRBV7-2,16,CASSLAMAGRGDTQYF,TGTGCCAGCAGCTTAGCTATGGCGGGGAGGGGGGATACGCAGTATTTT
NA,TRBJ1-2,NA,TRBV2,12,CASSLFAAGYTF,TGTGCCAGCAGCCTCTTCGCAGCTGGCTACACCTTC
TRBD2,TRBJ2-7,NA,TRBV6-5,15,CASSYNGAGAYEQYF,TGTGCCAGCAGTTACAATGGGGCGGGAGCCTACGAGCAGTACTTC
NA,TRBJ1-1,NA,TRBV19,14,CASSLDSLNTEAFF,TGTGCCAGTTCTTTAGACAGCTTGAACACTGAAGCTTTCTTT
TRBD1,TRBJ2-3,once,TRBV6-1,14,CASRRGDRVDTQYF,TGTGCCAGCAGGAGGGGAGACAGGGTAGATACGCAGTATTTT
NA,TRBJ1-1,NA,TRBV28,14,CASSRFGGQVEAFF,TGTGCCAGCAGTCGGTTCGGGGGGCAGGTTGAAGCTTTCTTT
TRBD1,TRBJ1-2,NA,TRBV6-5,12,CAIRQGTYGYTF,TGTGCCATCCGACAGGGCACCTATGGCTACACCTTC
TRBD2,TRBJ2-7,NA,TRBV27,15,CASSQGTRGAYEQYF,TGTGCCAGCAGTCAAGGGACTAGGGGGGCCTACGAGCAGTACTTC
NA,TRBJ1-3,NA,TRBV28,17,CASSPPPGRVSGNTIYF,TGTGCCAGCAGTCCCCCCCCCGGCAGGGTGTCCGGAAACACCATATATTTT
NA,TRBJ2-7,NA,TRBV7-3,14,CASSLQSGEYEQYF,TGTGCCAGCAGCTTACAGTCGGGGGAGTACGAGCAGTACTTC
NA,TRBJ2-2,NA,TRBV10-3,15,CAISEVGGNTGELFF,TGTGCCATCAGTGAGGTGGGAGGGAACACCGGGGAGCTGTTTTTT
NA,TRBJ2-5,NA,TRBV19,14,CASSKGGLQETQYF,TGTGCCAGTAGCAAGGGAGGACTACAAGAGACCCAGTACTTC
NA,TRBJ1-5,few,TRBV30,14,CAWSVIRGGEPQHF,TGTGCCTGGAGTGTCATCCGTGGTGGGGAGCCCCAGCATTTT
NA,TRBJ1-4,NA,TRBV6-1,15,CASSVRTYSHEKLFF,TGTGCCAGCAGTGTGCGGACCTACTCCCATGAAAAACTGTTTTTT
TRBD2,TRBJ2-5,NA,TRBV7-9,14,CASRTSGSSETQYF,TGTGCCAGCAGGACTAGCGGGAGTTCAGAGACCCAGTACTTC
NA,TRBJ1-5,once,TRBV7-6,13,CASSLDRDQPQHF,TGTGCCAGCAGCTTAGATAGGGATCAGCCCCAGCATTTT
TRBD2,TRBJ2-7,NA,TRBV5-1,15,CASNIGTSGSYEQYF,TGCGCCAGCAACATCGGGACTAGCGGCTCCTACGAGCAGTACTTC
TRBD2,TRBJ2-1,NA,TRBV18,16,CASNEYLAGANNEQFF,TGTGCCAGCAATGAATATCTAGCGGGAGCCAACAATGAGCAGTTCTTC
NA,TRBJ1-2,few,TRBV28,14,CASSLATGNYGYTF,TGTGCCAGCAGTTTAGCAACAGGGAACTATGGCTACACCTTC
NA,TRBJ1-3,NA,TRBV19,15,CASSIDGTTGNTIYF,TGTGCCAGTAGTATCGACGGGACAACTGGAAACACCATATATTTT
NA,TRBJ1-3,NA,TRBV6-5,12,CASGYIRNTIYF,TGTGCCAGCGGGTATATACGAAACACCATATATTTT
NA,TRBJ2-5,NA,TRBV2,9,CASGETQYF,TGTGCCAGCGGAGAGACCCAGTACTTC
NA,TRBJ2-7,once,TRBV19,13,CASSRARSYEQYF,TGTGCCAGTAGTAGGGCTAGATCCTACGAGCAGTACTTC
NA,TRBJ2-7,NA,TRBV5-1,15,CASSSLSPASYEQYF,TGCGCCAGCAGCTCCCTGAGTCCAGCCTCCTACGAGCAGTACTTC
NA,TRBJ1-4,NA,TRBV5-1,13,CASSLASREKLFF,TGCGCCAGCAGCTTGGCCAGCAGGGAAAAACTGTTTTTT
NA,TRBJ1-1,NA,TRBV4-1,14,CASSQDPGPARSFF,TGCGCCAGCAGCCAAGATCCAGGACCTGCGAGGTCTTTCTTT
NA,TRBJ2-2,NA,TRBV19,14,CASSRGRPTGELFF,TGTGCCAGTAGTAGAGGGCGCCCCACCGGGGAGCTGTTTTTT
NA,TRBJ2-2,NA,TRBV5-1,15,CASSSDPVGTGELFF,TGCGCCAGCAGCTCGGACCCTGTCGGCACCGGGGAGCTGTTTTTT
TRBD1,TRBJ2-3,NA,TRBV30,14,CAWSRGQGSDTQYF,TGTGCCTGGAGTAGAGGACAGGGATCAGATACGCAGTATTTT
NA,TRBJ2-1,NA,TRBV5-1,16,CASSLTGDLLYNEQFF,TGCGCCAGCAGCTTGACGGGAGACCTCTTATACAATGAGCAGTTCTTC
TRBD1,TRBJ2-3,NA,TRBV5-1,15,CASRVWDRSTDTQYF,TGCGCCAGCAGAGTTTGGGACAGGAGCACAGATACGCAGTATTTT
TRBD1,TRBJ2-7,NA,TRBV4-3,16,CASSQDGQGIRSEQYF,TGCGCCAGCAGCCAAGACGGACAGGGAATACGAAGCGAGCAGTACTTC
NA,TRBJ1-1,few,TRBV29-1,13,CSVDWRDNTEAFF,TGCAGCGTTGATTGGCGGGATAACACTGAAGCTTTCTTT
TRBD1,TRBJ1-5,few,TRBV19,16,CASSMLPGQGRQPQHF,TGTGCCAGTAGCATGCTACCGGGACAGGGACGACAGCCCCAGCATTTT
NA,TRBJ1-1,NA,TRBV21-1,14,CATFDRGPGTSAFF,TGTGCCACCTTCGACAGGGGGCCGGGGACGTCAGCTTTCTTT
NA,TRBJ2-1,NA,TRBV5-1,14,CASSLQGTYNEQFF,TGCGCCAGCAGCTTACAGGGTACGTACAATGAGCAGTTCTTC
TRBD2,TRBJ2-1,NA,TRBV5-1,18,CASSPRLAGAGSYNEQFF,TGCGCCAGCAGCCCACGACTAGCGGGAGCCGGTTCCTACAATGAGCAGTTCTTC
NA,TRBJ2-2,NA,TRBV27,15,CASSLGGLHTGELFF,TGTGCCAGCAGTTTAGGCGGTCTACACACCGGGGAGCTGTTTTTT
TRBD1,TRBJ2-7,NA,TRBV5-4,15,CASSAGQGLTYEQYF,TGTGCCAGCAGCGCGGGACAGGGGTTGACCTACGAGCAGTACTTC
NA,TRBJ1-4,NA,TRBV28,15,CASSSPGGLNEKLFF,TGTGCCAGCAGCTCTCCGGGGGGGCTTAATGAAAAACTGTTTTTT
NA,TRBJ2-2,NA,TRBV7-2,16,CASSLVASPPTGELFF,TGTGCCAGCAGCTTAGTGGCTAGCCCTCCCACCGGGGAGCTGTTTTTT
NA,TRBJ1-1,NA,TRBV19,14,CASSTTRVNTEAFF,TGTGCCAGTAGTACAACCAGGGTGAACACTGAAGCTTTCTTT
NA,TRBJ2-5,NA,TRBV11-1,15,CASSLGSVIRETQYF,TGTGCCAGCAGCTTAGGGAGCGTTATACGGGAGACCCAGTACTTC
NA,TRBJ1-1,NA,TRBV5-1,14,CASSLDGIAAEAFF,TGCGCCAGCAGCTTGGACGGTATTGCGGCTGAAGCTTTCTTT